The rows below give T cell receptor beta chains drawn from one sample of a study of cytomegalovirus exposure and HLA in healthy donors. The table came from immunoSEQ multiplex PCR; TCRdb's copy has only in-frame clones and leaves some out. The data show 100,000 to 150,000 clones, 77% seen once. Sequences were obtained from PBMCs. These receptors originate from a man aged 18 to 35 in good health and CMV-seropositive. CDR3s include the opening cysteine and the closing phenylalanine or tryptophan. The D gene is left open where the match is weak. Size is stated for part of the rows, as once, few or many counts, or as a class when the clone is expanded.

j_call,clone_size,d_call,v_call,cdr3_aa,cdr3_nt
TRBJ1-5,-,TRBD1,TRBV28,CASSFGRGQWNQPQHF,TGTGCCAGCAGTTTCGGAAGGGGGCAATGGAATCAGCCCCAGCATTTT
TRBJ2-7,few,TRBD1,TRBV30,CAWSVRFGDRGMYEQYF,TGTGCCTGGAGTGTGAGATTTGGGGACAGGGGGATGTACGAGCAGTACTTC
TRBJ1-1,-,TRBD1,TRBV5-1,CASSYEDRGNTEAFF,TGCGCCAGCAGTTACGAGGACAGGGGGAATACTGAAGCTTTCTTT
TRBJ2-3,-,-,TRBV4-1,CASSSPITDTQYF,TGCGCCAGCAGCTCCCCAATCACAGATACGCAGTATTTT
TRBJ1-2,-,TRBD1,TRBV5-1,CASSLVSGGLNGYTF,TGCGCCAGCAGCTTGGTGTCAGGGGGATTGAACGGCTACACCTTC
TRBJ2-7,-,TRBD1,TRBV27,CASSLRDRSYEQYF,TGTGCCAGCAGTCTCCGGGACAGGTCGTACGAGCAGTACTTC
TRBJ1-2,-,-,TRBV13,CASSSQLYGYTF,TGTGCCAGCAGTTCACAGCTCTATGGCTACACCTTC
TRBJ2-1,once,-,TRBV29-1,CSVEADSPSYNEQFF,TGCAGCGTTGAGGCGGACAGCCCCTCCTACAATGAGCAGTTCTTC
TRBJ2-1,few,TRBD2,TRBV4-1,CASSQLGTTRNEQFF,TGCGCCAGCAGCCAACTAGGGACTACCCGCAATGAGCAGTTCTTC
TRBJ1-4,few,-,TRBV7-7,CASSRGLNEKLFF,TGTGCTAGCAGCAGGGGACTTAATGAAAAACTGTTTTTT
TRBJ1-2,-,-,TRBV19,CASSTTENYGYTF,TGTGCCAGTAGTACGACAGAGAACTATGGCTACACCTTC
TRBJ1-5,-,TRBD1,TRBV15,CATSRDPRGSNQPQHF,TGTGCCACCAGCAGAGATCCCAGGGGGAGCAATCAGCCCCAGCATTTT
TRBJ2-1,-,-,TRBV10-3,CAISESNTNNEQFF,TGTGCCATCAGTGAATCTAATACTAACAATGAGCAGTTCTTC
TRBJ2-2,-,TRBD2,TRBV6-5,CASSLLAENTGELFF,TGTGCCAGCAGCTTACTAGCGGAAAACACCGGGGAGCTGTTTTTT
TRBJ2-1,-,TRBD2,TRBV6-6,CASSLLAGEYNEQFF,TGTGCCAGCAGCTTACTAGCGGGAGAATACAATGAGCAGTTCTTC
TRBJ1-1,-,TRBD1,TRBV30,CAWSVTLYRGTEAFF,TGTGCCTGGAGTGTTACCCTATACAGGGGCACTGAAGCTTTCTTT
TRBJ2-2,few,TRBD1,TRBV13,CASSPRQGRGTGELFF,TGTGCCAGCAGCCCCAGACAGGGAAGGGGCACCGGGGAGCTGTTTTTT
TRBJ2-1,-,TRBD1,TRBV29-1,CSVVDSGQGDLEQFF,TGCAGCGTCGTAGACTCCGGACAGGGCGATTTGGAGCAGTTCTTC
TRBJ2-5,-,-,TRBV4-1,CASSELGGRKETQYF,TGCGCCAGCAGCGAGCTTGGGGGGAGGAAGGAGACCCAGTACTTC
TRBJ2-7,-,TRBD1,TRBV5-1,CASSGTGVEQYF,TGCGCCAGCAGCGGGACAGGGGTGGAGCAGTACTTC
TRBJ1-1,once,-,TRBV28,CATGQLNTEAFF,TGTGCCACCGGACAGCTGAACACTGAAGCTTTCTTT
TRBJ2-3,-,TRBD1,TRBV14,CASSQDQGTGLYTDTQYF,TGTGCCAGCAGCCAAGATCAAGGGACAGGGCTTTACACAGATACGCAGTATTTT
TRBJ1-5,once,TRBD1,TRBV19,CASNRDRGSNQPQHF,TGTGCCAGTAACCGGGACAGGGGGAGCAATCAGCCCCAGCATTTT
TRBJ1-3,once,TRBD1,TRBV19,CASSMGQPSGNTIYF,TGTGCCAGTAGTATGGGACAGCCGTCTGGAAACACCATATATTTT
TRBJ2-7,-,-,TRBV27,CASSLLGGEAYEQYF,TGTGCCAGCAGTTTGCTTGGTGGGGAGGCCTACGAGCAGTACTTC
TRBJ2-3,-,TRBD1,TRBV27,CASRPGQGPDTQYF,TGTGCCAGCAGACCGGGACAGGGACCAGATACGCAGTATTTT
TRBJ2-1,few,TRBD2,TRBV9,CASSVIAGNSYNEQFF,TGTGCCAGCAGCGTAATAGCGGGAAACTCCTACAATGAGCAGTTCTTC
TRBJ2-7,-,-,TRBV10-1,CASREQPYEQYF,TGCGCCAGCAGAGAACAGCCCTACGAGCAGTACTTC
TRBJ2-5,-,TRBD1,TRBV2,CASRGGQDPREQYF,TGTGCCAGCAGGGGGGGACAGGACCCTCGGGAGCAGTACTTC
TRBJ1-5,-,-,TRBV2,CASSGARNQPQHF,TGTGCCAGCAGTGGGGCCAGGAATCAGCCCCAGCATTTT
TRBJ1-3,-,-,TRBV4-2,CASSPRDFSTGNTIYF,TGTGCCAGCAGCCCCCGGGACTTTAGCACTGGAAACACCATATATTTT
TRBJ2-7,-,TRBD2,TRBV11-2,CASSTGGLAGAYEQYF,TGTGCCAGCAGCACAGGAGGACTAGCGGGAGCCTACGAGCAGTACTTC
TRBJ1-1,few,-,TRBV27,CASSATPNTEAFF,TGTGCCAGCAGTGCCACACCGAACACTGAAGCTTTCTTT
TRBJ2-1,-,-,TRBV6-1,CAGTTSGAFGDEQFF,TGTGCCGGAACTACTTCAGGGGCGTTCGGCGATGAGCAGTTCTTC
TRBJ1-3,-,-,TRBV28,CASSRDISGNTIYF,TGTGCCAGCAGTCGGGACATTTCTGGAAACACCATATATTTT
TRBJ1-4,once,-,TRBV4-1,CASSQAQLDEKLFF,TGCGCCAGCAGCCAAGCCCAACTCGATGAAAAACTGTTTTTT
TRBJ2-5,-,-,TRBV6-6,CASSQGGSETQYF,TGTGCCAGCAGCCAGGGAGGAAGCGAGACCCAGTACTTC